This passage covers 24 T cell receptor beta chains from one sample sequenced in a study of T cells in Graves' hyperthyroidism and ophthalmopathy. TCR beta CDR3 sequences were amplified from RNA transcripts. Primed by the HTBI set, a first-round RT-PCR was run on the TCR CDR3. One entry per CDR3 protein, called by TCRdb with MiXCR from the multiplex PCR reads. Among approximately 640,000 distinct CDR3 sequences listed, 15% to 20% were seen once. The sequencing sample was made of blood. These receptor sequences come from a woman aged 30 to 39 with Graves' hyperthyroidism.

The CDR3 loop reads CASSLLQVHGYTF. The CDR3 region has the DNA TGTGCCAGCAGCTTACTTCAGGTTCATGGCTACACCTTC. The J gene is TRBJ1-2, the V gene TRBV7-9; no clear D. Trimming left V 2 bases short and J 6 bases short, with 10 bases between. CDR3 length: 13 amino acids. Germline V gene data show CDR1 as SEHNR and CDR2 as FQNEAQ (reference sequence).

This clonotype was picked up many times. V and J are TRBV18 and TRBJ1-1; D is undetermined. CDR3 length: 13 residues. Germline CDR1 reads KGHSH; CDR2 reads LQKENI. V gave up 3 bases and J gave up 1 base, with 6 bases separating them. This CDR3 reads CASSPSGNTEAFF. The CDR3 nucleotides read TGTGCCAGCTCACCTTCAGGGAACACTGAAGCTTTCTTT.

J is TRBJ2-7 and V is TRBV5-1; maybe TRBD2 (7 bases). This CDR3 region has 14 residues. Germline V gene sequence: CDR1 SGHRS, CDR2 YFSETQ. Trimming removed 0 bases from V and 4 bases from J, with 11 bases in between. CDR3 in DNA: TGCGCCAGCAGCTTGGGGGGGGGCGATTACGAGCAGTACTTC. Amino acids: CASSLGGGDYEQYF.

The chain joins TRBV5-1 to TRBJ2-7; 7 nucleotides agree with TRBD1. From germline, CDR1 is SGHRS and CDR2 YFSETQ. The CDR3 contains 12 residues. V lost 3 bases to trimming and J lost 6 bases; unmatched junction nucleotides: 3. Written as DNA, the CDR3 is TGCGCCAGCAGCTGGGGGACAGCCGAGCAGTACTTC. Amino acids: CASSWGTAEQYF.

The rearrangement uses TRBV9 and TRBJ2-1; no firm D call. The CDR3 consists of 13 residues. Germline CDR1 SGDLS, CDR2 YYNGEE. Trimming removed 0 bases from V and 7 bases from J, with 8 bases in between. The chain's CDR3 is CASSVAGHNEQFF. The CDR3 nucleotides are TGTGCCAGCAGCGTAGCGGGCCATAATGAGCAGTTCTTC.

This clonotype was seen repeatedly, ten times or more. The chain is built from TRBV27 and TRBJ2-3; TRBD1 agrees at 8 bases. Germline V gives CDR1 MNHEY, CDR2 SMNVEV (reference sequence). This CDR3 comprises 14 residues. The J segment lost 7 bases and the V segment lost 2 bases, leaving 5 bases of the junction unmatched. The CDR3 here is CASSLPGGVNTQYF. In DNA, the CDR3 is TGTGCCAGCAGTTTACCAGGGGGCGTGAATACGCAGTATTTT.

The rearrangement joins TRBV14 to TRBJ1-1; no firm D call. V was cut by 2 bases and J by 1 base, with 8 bases left in between. This CDR3 spans 14 amino acids. Per the germline V gene, CDR1 is SGHDN and CDR2 is FVKESK. The CDR3 bases are TGTGCCAGCAGCCAATTTGCGGGGAACACTGAAGCTTTCTTT. Translated: CASSQFAGNTEAFF.

This clonotype has a count of ten or more. The rearrangement links TRBV7-2 to TRBJ2-3; D possibly corresponds to TRBD2 (5 bases). Trimming removed 5 bases from V and 6 bases from J, with 18 bases in between. Germline V CDR1 and CDR2: SGHTA, FQGNSA. The CDR3 is 15 amino acids. The CDR3 DNA reads as TGTGCCAGCAGCCCCCCTGGCTCTAGCCCCGATACGCAGTATTTT. Its translation: CASSPPGSSPDTQYF.

The CDR3 loop reads CASSVREDTIYF. CDR3 nucleotides: TGTGCCAGCAGCGTACGGGAAGACACCATATATTTT. The chain employs TRBV9 and TRBJ1-3, with unresolved D. Germline assignment: CDR1 SGDLS and CDR2 YYNGEE. Between the trimmed V and J ends, which lost 1 base and 8 bases, there was a span of 7 bases. The CDR3 covers 12 residues.

V gene TRBV6-5 combines with J gene TRBJ2-3; tentative D call: TRBD1 (6 bases). There are 12 residues in the CDR3. Between the trimmed V and J ends, which lost 0 bases and 8 bases, there was a span of 6 bases. Germline values: CDR1 MNHEY, CDR2 SVGAGI. This chain's CDR3 is CASSYSGATQYF. The CDR3 DNA sequence: TGTGCCAGCAGTTACTCGGGGGCTACGCAGTATTTT.

The chain uses TRBV20-1 and TRBJ2-5; 9 bases match TRBD1. The CDR3 runs 12 residues. Germline assignment: CDR1 DFQATT and CDR2 SNEGSKA (reference sequence). V shed 5 bases, J shed 7 bases, and the junction held 5 bases outside the gene matches. CDR3 DNA sequence: TGCAGTGCTGAGGGACAGGGTTGGACCCAGTACTTC. It is translated as CSAEGQGWTQYF.

This clonotype showed up many times. The V gene is TRBV7-9, the J gene TRBJ2-7, with 8 bases lining up with TRBD2. The CDR3 sequence is 14 residues long. V gave up 6 bases and J gave up 0 bases; unmatched junction bases: 4. Germline assignment: CDR1 SEHNR and CDR2 FQNEAQ (reference sequence). The CDR3 spells CASRNGTSSYEQYF. CDR3 DNA: TGTGCCAGCAGAAACGGGACTAGCTCCTACGAGCAGTACTTC. Complete variable domain (other parts from reference TRBV7-9 and TRBJ2-7): DTGVSQNPRHKITKRGQNVTFRCDPISEHNRLYWYRQTLGQGPEFLTYFQNEAQLEKSRLLSDRFSAERPKGSFSTLEIQRTEQGDSAMYLCASRNGTSSYEQYFGPGTRLTVT.

V gene TRBV7-2 combines with J gene TRBJ2-7; D may match TRBD1 or TRBD2 (7 bases each). CDR1 and CDR2 (germline): SGHTA, FQGNSA. CDR3 size: 17 residues. Trimming shortened V by 3 bases and J by 3 bases, and 21 bases separated the two germline ends. The CDR3 DNA reads as TGTGCCAGCAGCTTCCAGGGGGGGCTAGCGACAAGCTACGAGCAGTACTTC. This gives the protein CASSFQGGLATSYEQYF.

Notes on this clonotype: Sequence at one end of the junction differs from germline and may be a read error. The chain has TRBV19 and TRBJ1-1; D ambiguous. CDR3 size: 14 residues. The germline gives CDR1 LNHDA, CDR2 SQIVND (reference sequence). The CDR3 region has the DNA TGTGCCAGTAGTATAGTAACGGGGTCCACTGTAGCTTTCTTT. Its protein is CASSIVTGSTVAFF.

In its sample, this clonotype was seen a few times. This sequence joins TRBV4-1 and TRBJ2-7; perhaps TRBD2 as D (5 bases). The ends were cut back, 5 bases at V and 0 bases at J, with 14 bases in the middle. This CDR3 spans 15 amino acids. CDR1 and CDR2 from the germline V gene are MGHRA and YSYEKL. The CDR3 reads CASSENILVSYEQYF. DNA of the CDR3: TGCGCCAGCAGCGAAAACATACTAGTCTCCTACGAGCAGTACTTC.

CDR3: CSAVGQDEKLFF. CDR3 in DNA: TGCAGCGCCGTTGGGCAGGATGAAAAACTGTTTTTT. The chain is built from TRBV29-1 and TRBJ1-4; D unresolved. Germline lookup yields CDR1 SQVTM and CDR2 ANQGSEA. The CDR3 runs to 12 residues. The V gene lost 7 bases and the J gene lost 6 bases, with 12 bases spanning the gap.

The chain uses TRBV12-3 or TRBV12-4 and TRBJ2-2; tentative D call: TRBD1 (5 bases). The CDR3 length is 15 residues. Between the trimmed V and J ends, which lost 6 bases and 6 bases, there was a span of 17 bases. CDR3 sequence reads: CASRLQAGWAGELFF. The CDR3 DNA follows: TGTGCCAGCAGACTTCAGGCAGGGTGGGCCGGGGAGCTGTTTTTT.

This clonotype turned up a few times. This chain joins TRBV2 and TRBJ2-2, with 9 nucleotides matching TRBD2. The ends lost 6 bases at V and 5 bases at J; junction bases unmatched: 7. The CDR3 contains 15 residues. Germline V gene sequence: CDR1 SNHLY, CDR2 FYNNEI. The CDR3 bases are TGTGCCAGCAGGCGAATAGCGGGAGAAACCGGGGAGCTGTTTTTT. Amino acid sequence: CASRRIAGETGELFF.

This clonotype was picked up a small number of times. At one end, the junction sequence differs from germline, possibly due to a read error. The V call is TRBV30, the J call TRBJ1-4; possibly TRBD1 for D (6 bases). The CDR3 totals 15 residues. Germline CDR1 is GTSNPN and CDR2 is SVGIG (reference sequence). The CDR3 reads CAWSPLDRRNEELFF. In DNA form, the CDR3 reads TGTGCCTGGAGCCCCCTCGACAGGAGGAATGAAGAACTGTTTTTT. The variable domain in full, with the rest retrieved from reference TRBV30 and TRBJ1-4, is SQTIHQWPATLVQPVGSPLSLECTVEGTSNPNLYWYRQAAGRGLQLLFYSVGIGQISSEVPQNLSASRPQDRQFILSSKKLLLSDSGFYLCAWSPLDRRNEELFFGSGTQLSVL.

This clonotype was counted many times. The chain links TRBV28 to TRBJ2-7; no definite D call. CDR3 length: 13 amino acids. The germline V gene has CDR1 MDHEN and CDR2 SYDVKM. Trimming took off 1 base at V and 3 bases at J, with 7 bases between the two ends. As DNA, the CDR3 is TGTGCCAGCAGTTTATTGGGGAACTACGAGCAGTACTTC. This sequence encodes CASSLLGNYEQYF. The entire variable domain, with the rest obtained from reference TRBV28 and TRBJ2-7, is as follows: DVKVTQSSRYLVKRTGEKVFLECVQDMDHENMFWYRQDPGLGLRLIYFSYDVKMKEKGDIPEGYSVSREKKERFSLILESASTNQTSMYLCASSLLGNYEQYFGPGTRLTVT.

This clonotype was counted only a few times. This chain uses TRBV7-9 with TRBJ2-2; D gene ambiguous. Trimming removed 0 bases at V and 7 bases at J, with 6 bases between. This CDR3 comprises 13 residues. Germline V lookup: CDR1 SEHNR, CDR2 FQNEAQ (reference sequence). The CDR3 nucleotides are TGTGCCAGCAGCTTAGCTACGGGCGGGGAGCTGTTTTTT. Translating it yields CASSLATGGELFF. Full variable domain (missing parts from reference TRBV7-9 and TRBJ2-2): DTGVSQNPRHKITKRGQNVTFRCDPISEHNRLYWYRQTLGQGPEFLTYFQNEAQLEKSRLLSDRFSAERPKGSFSTLEIQRTEQGDSAMYLCASSLATGGELFFGEGSRLTVL.

Ten or more counts support this clonotype. The chain employs TRBV11-2 and TRBJ1-2; perhaps TRBD1 as D (6 bases). The V end lost 5 bases, the J end lost 5 bases, and 15 bases lay between the germline ends. The CDR3 is made up of 14 amino acids. The germline V gene has CDR1 SGHAT and CDR2 FQNNGV. CDR3 sequence (DNA): TGTGCCAGCAGCGGGGACAAGCTCGGATATGGCTACACCTTC. This codes for CASSGDKLGYGYTF.

There are many counts of this clonotype. V gene TRBV27 combines with J gene TRBJ2-3; 7 bases align to TRBD2. The germline CDR1 and CDR2 sequences are MNHEY and SMNVEV (reference sequence). The CDR3 has 17 residues. The junction had 13 bases not matched to a gene; V was cut back by 7 bases and J by 0 bases. The chain's CDR3 is CASTAGRLADSTDTQYF. The DNA for the CDR3 is TGTGCCAGCACAGCGGGACGACTAGCAGATAGCACAGATACGCAGTATTTT.

The count of this clonotype is one. This rearrangement joins TRBV2 to TRBJ1-4; D might be TRBD1 (5 bases). This CDR3 is built from 18 residues. Germline CDR1 is SNHLY and CDR2 is FYNNEI. V was pared by 6 bases and J by 9 bases, with 29 bases between. CDR3 in amino acids: CASRRSYSAPGTIQKLFF. The CDR3, as DNA: TGTGCCAGCAGGAGATCGTATAGCGCCCCCGGGACGATCCAAAAACTGTTTTTT.